The clone carrying this T cell receptor beta chain was seen only a few times. Its matching antigen is unknown. Here immunoSEQ multiplex PCR was the method, and the copy in TCRdb shows in-frame clones only, minus some. The table records around 64,000 clones, roughly nine tenths of them present only once. The data originate from a study of pediatric ulcerative colitis. About the research overall: Most patients had pancolitis, and two had left-sided colitis.

Germline values: CDR1 LNHDA, CDR2 SQIVND (reference sequence). This CDR3 is built from 15 residues. Losses at the gene ends were 5 bases for V and 5 bases for J; bases not matched to a gene: 5. Study results and caveats: Clonal expansions reduced rectal repertoire diversity in acute severe colitis. No controls had the two rectal clonotypes shared by ulcerative colitis patients.

Sequenced input: blood. The source is a boy aged 5-17 years with severe ulcerative colitis. The genes are TRBV19 and TRBJ1-5; 11 bases fit TRBD1. Here the CDR3 reads CASSLWTGGDQPQHF. CDR3 coding DNA: TGTGCCAGTAGTCTCTGGACAGGGGGCGATCAGCCCCAGCATTTT.